The 9 T cell receptor beta chains presented below share a single source sample, sequenced in a study of OX40 agonist ivuxolimab in advanced cancers. Clones were read by immunoSEQ multiplex PCR, and TCRdb kept only the in-frame ones, dropping some. This sample has 65,000 to 95,000 clones, with 80% to 90% found just once. The source was CD4+ or CD8+ T cells sorted from blood, collected in a trial of the OX40 agonist ivuxolimab. The source of these receptors is an adult with an advanced solid tumor such as melanoma, head and neck, liver or kidney cancer.

This clone was observed a few times. In nucleotides, the CDR3 is TGTGCCAGCAGCGTAGTTGAGGGAGGGCAGGGGGATACGCAGTATTTT. Its translation: CASSVVEGGQGDTQYF. V is TRBV9 and J is TRBJ2-3, with D possibly matching TRBD2 (7 bases). Trimming shortened V by 0 bases and J by 6 bases, and 17 bases separated the two germline ends. This CDR3 has 16 amino acids. Germline V CDR1 and CDR2: SGDLS, YYNGEE. The full variable domain, with the rest looked up from reference TRBV9 and TRBJ2-3, is DSGVTQTPKHLITATGQRVTLRCSPRSGDLSVYWYQQSLDQGLQFLIQYYNGEERAKGNILERFSAQQFPDLHSELNLSSLELGDSALYFCASSVVEGGQGDTQYFGPGTRLTVL.

This clone was detected once. The genes are TRBV19 and TRBJ2-5; 9 nucleotides align to TRBD1. The length of the CDR3 is 15 residues. The junction had 8 bases not matched to a gene; V was cut back by 4 bases and J by 5 bases. Germline V gene lookup returns CDR1 LNHDA and CDR2 SQIVND (reference sequence). The CDR3 DNA sequence: TGTGCCAGTAGTACGAACAGGGGGCGTGGTGAGACCCAGTACTTC. Encoded protein: CASSTNRGRGETQYF.

This chain links TRBV6-5 with TRBJ2-1, with D uncertain. From germline, CDR1 is MNHEY and CDR2 SVGAGI. Trimming removed 8 bases from V and 1 base from J, with 6 bases in between. CDR3 length: 12 amino acids. In DNA, the CDR3 is TGTGCCAGCGCCCCGTCCTACAATGAGCAGTTCTTC. It translates to CASAPSYNEQFF.

This chain uses TRBV19 with TRBJ1-1, with unresolved D. The CDR3 sequence is 13 residues long. Germline V gives CDR1 LNHDA, CDR2 SQIVND (reference sequence). Trimming shortened V by 1 base and J by 0 bases, and 3 bases separated the two germline ends. The CDR3 spells CASSIGMNTEAFF. The CDR3 DNA reads as TGTGCCAGTAGTATAGGGATGAACACTGAAGCTTTCTTT.

The chain links TRBV6-5 to TRBJ1-5, with 7 bases aligning to TRBD1. Germline V gives CDR1 MNHEY, CDR2 SVGAGI. Trimming removed 8 bases from V and 5 bases from J; junction bases left unmatched: 6. The CDR3 contains 13 residues. This chain's CDR3 is CASSRDRHQPQHF. CDR3 coding DNA: TGTGCCAGCTCCCGGGACAGACATCAGCCCCAGCATTTT.

The chain is built from TRBV5-4 and TRBJ2-2, with D possibly matching TRBD1 (6 bases). V dropped 4 bases and J dropped 1 base, with 11 bases sitting between them. The CDR3 is 15 residues long. Germline values: CDR1 SGHNT, CDR2 YYREEE (reference sequence). Here the CDR3 reads CASSLGHWNTGELFF. The DNA of the CDR3 is TGTGCCAGCAGCCTGGGACATTGGAACACCGGGGAGCTGTTTTTT.

This clone has only one observation. This rearrangement joins TRBV18 to TRBJ2-5; perhaps TRBD1 as D (6 bases). Per the germline V gene, CDR1 is KGHSH and CDR2 is LQKENI. V lost 4 bases and J lost 4, with 10 bases in between. The CDR3 has 13 amino acids. The DNA for the CDR3 is TGTGCCAGCTCACAGGGGGTTCGAGAGACCCAGTACTTC. Translating it yields CASSQGVRETQYF.

The J gene is TRBJ2-7, the V gene TRBV6-1; possibly TRBD1 or TRBD2 for D (5 bases each). CDR1 MNHNS and CDR2 SASEGT come from the germline V gene. The V gene lost 8 bases and the J gene lost 5 bases, with 13 bases spanning the gap. The CDR3 is 12 residues long. The CDR3 protein is CASVWGSHEQYF. In DNA form, the CDR3 reads TGTGCCAGCGTTTGGGGGTCCCACGAGCAGTACTTC.

The chain has TRBV29-1 and TRBJ2-3; D possibly uses TRBD1 or TRBD2 (6 bases each). The CDR3 length is 15 residues. V lost 4 bases and J 4 bases, leaving 18 bases between the germline ends. Germline CDR1 is SQVTM and CDR2 is ANQGSEA. Here the CDR3 DNA reads TGCAGCGTTGGGTCGGGGGCGATGACCTCAGATACGCAGTATTTT. Protein: CSVGSGAMTSDTQYF.